In this sample, the clone carrying this T cell receptor beta chain turned up a few times. Its antigen is not identified. These data originate in a study of response to subunit inactivated influenza vaccine. Findings and caveats of the study: T cells newly recruited by each seasonal influenza vaccination are few, the authors suggested.

TCRdb itself ran the RT-PCR reads through MiXCR, one entry per CDR3 protein. The sample yields about 300,000 distinct CDR3 sequences, 20% to 25% seen once. Trimming at V came to 7 bases and at J to 7 bases, leaving 6 bases not matched to a gene. In germline, CDR1 is WSHSY, CDR2 SAAADI. The CDR3 loop spans 14 amino acids. The chain employs TRBV10-2 and TRBJ1-6, with 8 bases lining up with TRBD1. The TCR was taken from a man between 50 and 70 years old who received an inactivated influenza vaccine. This specimen consisted of PBMCs from blood, obtained less than 22 months after vaccination. In nucleotides, the CDR3 is TGCGCCAGCACCGGGACAGGAAAGAATTCACCCCTCCACTTT. This gives the protein CASTGTGKNSPLHF.